This T cell receptor beta chain was obtained from a study of CD8+ T cells in alopecia areata. General study points: Normal scalp had lower clonality than lesional scalp, with alopecia totalis/universalis lesions showing this most strongly.

Treatment specified: oral pan-JAK inhibitor, 5-10 mg twice daily. A FACSAria was used to sort CD4+ and CD8+ T cells. These cells came from PBMCs. The CDR3 is 12 amino acids. The germline gives CDR1 GTSNPN, CDR2 SVGIG (reference sequence). The sequencing template was cDNA reverse transcribed from extracted RNA. Data came from immunoSEQ multiplex PCR; TCRdb stores just in-frame clones and leaves some out. The repertoire consists of under 200,000 clones, with about three fifths occurring once and the leading ten covering around 0.91%. Details on this clone: What it binds is unknown.

This material consisted of CD4+ T cells sorted from blood, taken at week 4, from a patient treated with tofacitinib. The receptor's source is a human donor with alopecia areata. This chain joins TRBV30 and TRBJ1-1; D ambiguous. The CDR3 loop is CAGKWGNTEAFF. The DNA for the CDR3 is TGTGCTGGGAAGTGGGGGAACACTGAAGCTTTCTTT.